The T cell receptor beta chain described here comes from a study of T cell repertoires in cytomegalovirus infection. Study in general: Through public TCR beta signatures, both CMV infection and matching HLA type were indicated. Study findings and constraints: Within the response measured ex vivo, HLA-C-restricted CMV-specific TCR beta clonotypes were dominant. Public TCR beta family frequency separated CMV-and-HLA carriers, including in an independent cohort.

Comment on this clonotype: Its antigen is unknown.

Germline CDR1 is SEHNR and CDR2 is FQNEAQ (reference sequence). The CDR3 covers 11 residues. Trimming took 4 bases from V and 5 from J, leaving 5 bases between them. MiXCR, applied by TCRdb to the reads, yields one record per CDR3 protein. The sample lists approximately 500,000 distinct CDR3 sequences; 16% were seen once. The chain is built from TRBV7-9 and TRBJ1-1; D uncertain. Material for sequencing was CD8+ T cells from PBMCs. This TCR came from a human donor in good health (CMV status not recorded). Some clones in this sample may be carry-over from other donors' samples. This chain's CDR3 is CASSWVTEAFF. CDR3 DNA sequence: TGTGCCAGCAGCTGGGTTACTGAAGCTTTCTTT. Looking up the rest from reference TRBV7-9 and TRBJ1-1 gives the full variable domain: DTGVSQNPRHKITKRGQNVTFRCDPISEHNRLYWYRQTLGQGPEFLTYFQNEAQLEKSRLLSDRFSAERPKGSFSTLEIQRTEQGDSAMYLCASSWVTEAFFGQGTRLTVV.